These 10 T cell receptor beta chains were all obtained from the same sample, sequenced in a study of blood T cell repertoires in COVID-19. Repertoires were generated with immunoSEQ multiplex PCR, while TCRdb's copy carries only in-frame clones and drops some. In the table there are fewer than 45,000 clones, roughly 70% of which are singletons. The material sequenced was peripheral blood. The receptors here all came from a man aged 70-80 years with COVID-19, enrolled during active disease.

The chain carries TRBV18 and TRBJ2-3, with unresolved D. Germline V lookup: CDR1 KGHSH, CDR2 LQKENI. The CDR3 contains 13 residues. V lost 3 bases to trimming and J lost 3 bases, with 7 bases between them. The CDR3 nucleotides read TGTGCCAGCTCACCGACCAGGACAGATACGCAGTATTTT. Encoded protein: CASSPTRTDTQYF.

The CDR3 coding sequence is TGTGCCAGCAACCCTCTCCGCGGGACTCCTGACGAGCAGTACTTC. Translation: CASNPLRGTPDEQYF. This chain connects TRBV27 to TRBJ2-7, with a tentative D call TRBD2 (6 bases). V dropped 7 bases and J dropped 5 bases, with 21 bases sitting between them. The CDR3 covers 15 residues. CDR1 and CDR2 (germline): MNHEY, SMNVEV (reference sequence).

A word on this clone: Mismatch with germline at one junction end may stem from a read error. The gene calls are TRBV5-1 and TRBJ1-3; D is uncertain. CDR3 length: 13 residues. The germline CDR1 and CDR2 sequences are SGHRS and YFSETQ. For the CDR3, the DNA is TGCGCCAGCCAGCGGGCTAATGGAGACACCATATATTTT. It translates to CASQRANGDTIYF.

The V call is TRBV3-1 (or the pseudogene TRBV3-2), the J call TRBJ1-2, with 9 bases matching TRBD1. Germline V gene lookup returns CDR1 LGHDT and CDR2 YNNKEL (reference sequence). This CDR3 is built from 14 residues. Trimming removed 3 bases from V and 7 bases from J; junction bases left unmatched: 6. The CDR3 loop reads CASSQGRQGGGYTF. CDR3 nucleotide sequence: TGTGCCAGCAGCCAGGGGAGACAGGGGGGTGGCTACACCTTC.

J is TRBJ1-6 and V is TRBV14; D unresolved. The germline CDR1 and CDR2 sequences are SGHDN and FVKESK. The CDR3 loop spans 15 amino acids. Trimming shortened V by 0 bases and J by 7 bases, and 10 bases separated the two germline ends. CDR3 sequence reads: CASSQDWRGNSPLHF. CDR3 nucleotide sequence: TGTGCCAGCAGCCAAGATTGGCGCGGGAATTCACCCCTCCACTTT.

The chain employs TRBV7-9 and TRBJ2-2; D is possibly TRBD1 (6 bases). Germline assignment: CDR1 SEHNR and CDR2 FQNEAQ (reference sequence). This CDR3 spans 15 amino acids. Trimming left V 1 base short and J 4 bases short, with 10 bases between. The CDR3 DNA reads TGTGCCAGCAGCTTAGAAACAGGGAGCACCGGGGAGCTGTTTTTT. Its translation is CASSLETGSTGELFF.

The V and J genes are TRBV5-1 and TRBJ1-1; D remains ambiguous. CDR1 and CDR2 (germline): SGHRS, YFSETQ. There are 14 residues in the CDR3. V lost 5 bases to trimming and J lost 6 bases, with 17 bases between them. The CDR3 DNA sequence: TGCGCCAGCAGTCTCGACCTCCTAGGCGCTGAAGCTTTCTTT. This codes for CASSLDLLGAEAFF.

This chain uses TRBV11-2 with TRBJ1-5, with D possibly matching TRBD1 (6 bases). The CDR3 runs 13 residues. Trimming took off 1 base at V and 6 bases at J, with 7 bases between the two ends. Germline V gene lookup returns CDR1 SGHAT and CDR2 FQNNGV. In nucleotides, the CDR3 is TGTGCCAGCAGCTTAGTACAGGGTCAGCCCCAGCATTTT. The encoded protein is CASSLVQGQPQHF. Variable domain in full (rest from reference TRBV11-2 and TRBJ1-5): EAGVAQSPRYKIIEKRQSVAFWCNPISGHATLYWYQQILGQGPKLLIQFQNNGVVDDSQLPKDRFSAERLKGVDSTLKIQPAKLEDSAVYLCASSLVQGQPQHFGDGTRLSIL.

The genes are TRBV5-6 and TRBJ2-7, with TRBD1 matching over 12 bases. In germline, CDR1 is SGHDT, CDR2 YYEEEE. The CDR3 is 17 amino acids. V lost 0 bases, J lost 7 bases, and 11 bases stayed unmatched. In DNA, the CDR3 is TGTGCCAGCAGCTTGGCCTACCGGGACAGGGGGCTAGGTGAGCAGTACTTC. This codes for CASSLAYRDRGLGEQYF.

The table lists this clone with a few counts. The rearrangement links TRBV19 to TRBJ2-1; the match to TRBD2 covers 9 bases. The length of the CDR3 is 15 residues. The junction had 7 bases not matched to a gene; V was cut back by 4 bases and J by 6 bases. Germline V CDR1 and CDR2: LNHDA, SQIVND (reference sequence). The CDR3 protein is CASSTQGGRGNEQFF. The CDR3 DNA reads as TGTGCCAGTAGTACCCAGGGCGGGAGGGGCAATGAGCAGTTCTTC.